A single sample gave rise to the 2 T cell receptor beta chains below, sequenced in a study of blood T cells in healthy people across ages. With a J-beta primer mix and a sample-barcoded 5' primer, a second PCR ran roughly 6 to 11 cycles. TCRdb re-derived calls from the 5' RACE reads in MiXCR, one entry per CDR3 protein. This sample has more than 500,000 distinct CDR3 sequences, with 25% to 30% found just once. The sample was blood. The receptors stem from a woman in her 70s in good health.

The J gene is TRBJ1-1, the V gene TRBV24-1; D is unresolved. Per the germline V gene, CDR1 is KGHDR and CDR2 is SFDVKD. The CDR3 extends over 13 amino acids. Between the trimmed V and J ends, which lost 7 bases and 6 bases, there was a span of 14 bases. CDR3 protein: CATRARRYAEAFF. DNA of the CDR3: TGTGCCACCAGAGCTCGGCGGTATGCTGAAGCTTTCTTT.

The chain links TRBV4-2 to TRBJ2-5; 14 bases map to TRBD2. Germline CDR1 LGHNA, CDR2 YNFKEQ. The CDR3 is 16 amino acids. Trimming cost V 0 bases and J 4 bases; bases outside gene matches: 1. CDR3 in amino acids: CASSQEGLAGVETQYF. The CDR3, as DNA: TGTGCCAGCAGCCAAGAGGGACTAGCGGGAGTAGAGACCCAGTACTTC.